These 20 T cell receptor beta chains were all obtained from the same sample, sequenced in a study of OX40 agonist ivuxolimab in advanced cancers. TCRdb's table, derived via immunoSEQ multiplex PCR, lists solely in-frame clones and lacks some. The table includes 25,000 to 35,000 clones, around four fifths detected once. This specimen was CD4+ or CD8+ T cells sorted from blood, taken in a trial of the OX40 agonist ivuxolimab. These receptor sequences come from an adult with an advanced solid tumor such as melanoma, head and neck, liver or kidney cancer.

J is TRBJ1-2 and V is TRBV10-3, with TRBD1 identical over 10 bases. With 7 bases clipped from V and 6 bases from J, the junction kept 8 bases outside the gene matches. Germline CDR1 ENHRY, CDR2 SYGVKD. The CDR3 has 14 amino acids. CDR3 coding DNA: TGTGCCATCACCCCCCGGGACAGGGGAAATGGCTACACCTTC. Translating it yields CAITPRDRGNGYTF.

The CDR3 protein is CASSLGGSREKLFF. As DNA, the CDR3 is TGTGCCAGCAGTCTCGGGGGCTCTCGAGAAAAACTGTTTTTT. The chain joins TRBV2 to TRBJ1-4, with a weak D call TRBD1 (6 bases). V gave up 5 bases and J gave up 8 bases, with 15 bases separating them. The germline CDR1 and CDR2 sequences are SNHLY and FYNNEI. This CDR3 is 14 amino acids long.

This clone ranks as medium-sized (0.01 to 0.1%). The chain links TRBV27 to TRBJ2-7; perhaps TRBD2 as D (7 bases). The V and J ends lost 6 bases and 2 bases respectively, with 14 bases between them. Germline CDR1 reads MNHEY; CDR2 reads SMNVEV (reference sequence). This CDR3 contains 14 residues. As DNA, the CDR3 is TGTGCCAGCAGACCGGGGGGCCTCCCCTACGAGCAGTACTTC. It specifies CASRPGGLPYEQYF.

The chain combines TRBV21-1 with TRBJ1-2. TRBV21-1 is classified as a pseudogene. The length of the CDR3 is 15 residues. CDR3 in DNA: TGTGCCAGCAGCAAAGATAACGACCTTAACTATGGCTACACCTTC. Residues: CASSKDNDLNYGYTF.

A few counts support this clone. The rearrangement joins TRBV2 to TRBJ1-2; TRBD1 matches at 7 bases. This CDR3 comprises 13 residues. Trimming took 5 bases from V and 4 from J; bases not matched to a gene: 4. Germline V gene data show CDR1 as SNHLY and CDR2 as FYNNEI. The CDR3 coding sequence is TGTGCCAGCAGTCCCGACAGGGTCTATGGCTACACCTTC. Its protein product is CASSPDRVYGYTF.

The CDR3 is CASSSPDRGGTGELFF. CDR3 DNA: TGTGCCAGCAGCTCCCCGGACAGGGGAGGAACCGGGGAGCTGTTTTTT. The V and J genes are TRBV7-3 and TRBJ2-2, with 9 bases matching TRBD1. There are 16 residues in the CDR3. J was trimmed by 5 bases and V by 4 bases; bases with no gene match: 8. Germline V gene sequence: CDR1 SGHTA, CDR2 FQGTGA.

This clone was detected only a few times. The rearrangement uses TRBV7-9 and TRBJ2-7; TRBD1 matches at 7 bases. Germline-derived CDR1 and CDR2 are SEHNR and FQNEAQ (reference sequence). V dropped 6 bases and J dropped 0; count of bases not matched to a gene: 5. CDR3 size: 14 residues. CDR3 coding DNA: TGTGCCAGCAGGAAACAGGGGACCTCCTACGAGCAGTACTTC. Translated, it gives CASRKQGTSYEQYF.

The V and J genes are TRBV7-2 and TRBJ1-2; 7 positions match TRBD1. The CDR3 is 16 residues long. Unmatched junction bases numbered 10, after V lost 1 base and J lost 5 bases. CDR1 and CDR2 from the germline V gene are SGHTA and FQGNSA. In nucleotides, the CDR3 is TGTGCCAGCAGCTTAGTCCCCGGACAGGCATCTTATGGCTACACCTTC. Its translation is CASSLVPGQASYGYTF.

The chain joins TRBV4-1 to TRBJ1-1; no definite D call. The CDR3 runs 13 residues. CDR1 MGHRA and CDR2 YSYEKL come from the germline V gene. V was trimmed by 1 base and J by 4 bases, leaving 7 bases between them. The CDR3 loop is CASSQAPSTEAFF. The CDR3, as DNA: TGCGCCAGCAGCCAAGCCCCCAGCACTGAAGCTTTCTTT.

CDR3 nucleotide sequence: TGTGCCAGCAGTTTAGTGGCAGGGGCCTACGAGCAGTACTTC. Translating gives CASSLVAGAYEQYF. This chain uses TRBV27 with TRBJ2-7; perhaps TRBD1 as D (6 bases). Germline CDR1 and CDR2: MNHEY and SMNVEV (reference sequence). This CDR3 region has 14 residues. V lost 2 bases to trimming and J lost 2 bases, with 10 bases between them.

This clone was detected a few times. This chain links TRBV7-8 with TRBJ2-7; 7 positions agree with TRBD1. J lost 1 base, V lost 4 bases, and 7 bases had no gene match. This CDR3 contains 15 residues. Germline-derived CDR1 and CDR2 are SGHVS and FQNEAQ. The CDR3: CASSSGQELSYEQYF. In DNA form, the CDR3 reads TGTGCCAGCAGCTCCGGACAGGAGCTATCCTACGAGCAGTACTTC.

Only one count was recorded for this clone. The CDR3 region is CASSPTSYRDGELFF. CDR3 nucleotides: TGTGCCAGCAGCCCCACCTCGTACAGGGACGGGGAGCTGTTTTTT. This sequence joins TRBV7-9 and TRBJ2-2; perhaps TRBD1 as D (6 bases). Per the germline V gene, CDR1 is SEHNR and CDR2 is FQNEAQ (reference sequence). V lost 5 bases, J lost 7 bases, and 17 bases lay in between. The CDR3 spans 15 residues.

The chain joins TRBV5-8 to TRBJ2-2, with TRBD1 as a possible D gene (5 bases). CDR1 is SGHTS, CDR2 YDEGEE, per germline. Trimming stripped 2 bases from V and 4 bases from J, with 12 bases between. The CDR3 contains 15 residues. This CDR3 is CASSFWQGSTGELFF. The CDR3 DNA sequence: TGTGCCAGCAGCTTTTGGCAGGGAAGCACCGGGGAGCTGTTTTTT.

This clone is termed medium-sized. The chain joins TRBV9 to TRBJ2-2, with D maybe TRBD2 (6 bases). The V end lost 1 base, the J end lost 1 base, and 14 bases lay between the germline ends. The CDR3 spans 17 residues. The germline CDR1 and CDR2 sequences are SGDLS and YYNGEE. CDR3 nucleotides: TGTGCCAGCAGCGTACAAGGCCGGGGGATGAACACCGGGGAGCTGTTTTTT. It specifies CASSVQGRGMNTGELFF.

The count of this clone is one. The CDR3 sequence is CASSRSGEIGELFF. The CDR3 nucleotides read TGTGCCAGCAGCAGGTCGGGGGAGATCGGGGAGCTGTTTTTT. The chain joins TRBV7-7 to TRBJ2-2; a possible D gene is TRBD2 (6 bases). Germline values: CDR1 SSHAT, CDR2 FNYEAQ (reference sequence). Deletions cut 5 bases from V and 7 bases from J, with 14 bases between. The CDR3 length is 14 residues.

The genes are TRBV6-5 and TRBJ2-1; D unresolved. The germline V and J ends were trimmed by 7 bases and 3 bases, with 16 bases remaining between them. The CDR3 is made up of 15 amino acids. Germline CDR1 and CDR2: MNHEY and SVGAGI. CDR3 region: CASTWIGSSYNEQFF. CDR3 nucleotide sequence: TGTGCCAGCACTTGGATAGGGTCTAGCTACAATGAGCAGTTCTTC.

The chain couples TRBV6-7 to TRBJ1-1, with 9 positions matching TRBD1. TRBV6-7 is an ORF, and what it does is uncertain. This CDR3 spans 13 amino acids. The V and J ends lost 10 bases and 3 bases, in that order; junction bases with no gene match: 6. CDR3 protein: CAKNRGQDTEAFF. In DNA form, the CDR3 reads TGTGCCAAAAACAGGGGGCAGGACACTGAAGCTTTCTTT.

On this clone itself: At the DNA level, this CDR3 is encoded by other sequences in the same sample as well. The rearrangement uses TRBV6-6 and TRBJ1-1; 7 bases map to TRBD1. Unmatched junction bases numbered 6, after V lost 6 bases and J lost 5 bases. Per germline, CDR1 MNHNY and CDR2 SVGAGI (reference sequence). The CDR3 has 13 residues. The CDR3 sequence: CASRQGFGTEAFF. The CDR3 bases are TGTGCCAGCAGACAGGGGTTCGGGACTGAAGCTTTCTTT.

The chain employs TRBV4-1 and TRBJ1-3, with TRBD1 matching 10 bases. Looked up from germline, CDR1 is MGHRA and CDR2 is YSYEKL. The CDR3 has 16 residues. The V and J ends lost 2 bases and 4 bases, in that order; junction bases with no gene match: 5. CDR3 residues: CASSQRQGARGNTIYF. The CDR3 DNA is TGCGCCAGCAGCCAACGACAGGGGGCGCGAGGAAACACCATATATTTT.

The V gene is TRBV11-2, the J gene TRBJ2-2; D is possibly TRBD2 (8 bases). This CDR3 is 17 amino acids long. Trimming pared 2 bases from V and 1 base from J, leaving 14 bases between. Germline CDR1 reads SGHAT; CDR2 reads FQNNGV. The CDR3 protein is CASSLRGGTENTGELFF. As DNA, the CDR3 is TGTGCCAGCAGCTTACGGGGGGGGACAGAGAACACCGGGGAGCTGTTTTTT.